What follows describes a single T cell receptor beta chain. What it binds is unknown. Repertoires were generated with immunoSEQ multiplex PCR, while TCRdb's copy carries only in-frame clones and drops some. The table records 100,000 or so clones, about 85% of them present only once. The data were taken from a study of PD-L1 blockade in urothelial cancer. Study-level information: Males with urothelial cancer arising in the bladder constituted about 85% of the roughly 30 patients. Analyses were performed on blood at 3 weeks after treatment start (the second dose) and at 6 weeks. A median blood sample held 141,255 T cells and 75,000 to 85,000 unique TCRs.

The study's findings and limits: Patients who had durable benefit saw their tumor-associated blood clones expand more at 3 weeks.

Sequences were derived from PBMCs, sampled around atezolizumab (anti-PD-L1) treatment. The receptor comes from a man over 45 with urothelial cancer.

The CDR3 loop reads CSVEWRENGYEQFF. The CDR3 bases are TGCAGCGTTGAATGGCGGGAGAACGGCTATGAGCAGTTCTTC. The chain is built from TRBV29-1 and TRBJ2-1; 7 nucleotides agree with TRBD2. The CDR3 spans 14 residues. V gave up 2 bases and J gave up 8 bases; unmatched junction bases: 9. In germline, CDR1 is SQVTM, CDR2 ANQGSEA.